These 8 T cell receptor beta chains were all obtained from the same sample, sequenced in a study of OX40 agonist ivuxolimab in advanced cancers. Profiling relied on immunoSEQ multiplex PCR, and the TCRdb table lists in-frame clones only, not all of them. In the table there are 90,000 or so clones, over 75% of which are singletons. This specimen consisted of CD4+ or CD8+ T cells sorted from blood, obtained in a trial of the OX40 agonist ivuxolimab. The receptors stem from an adult with an advanced solid tumor such as melanoma, head and neck, liver or kidney cancer.

V usage is TRBV7-9 and J usage is TRBJ2-5; perhaps D is TRBD1 or TRBD2 (5 bases each). The CDR3 contains 13 residues. The ends were cut back, 8 bases at V and 7 bases at J, with 17 bases in the middle. Looked up from germline, CDR1 is SEHNR and CDR2 is FQNEAQ (reference sequence). As DNA, the CDR3 is TGTGCCAGCCGTCTCTCCAATGGGGGGACCCAGTACTTC. This gives the protein CASRLSNGGTQYF.

The sample holds one count of this clone. The same CDR3 is also encoded by other DNA sequences in this sample. V gene TRBV11-2 combines with J gene TRBJ2-1; unclear D gene. V dropped 1 base and J dropped 0 bases, with 7 bases sitting between them. This CDR3 has 15 residues. From germline, CDR1 is SGHAT and CDR2 FQNNGV. The DNA for the CDR3 is TGTGCCAGCAGCTTAGTGCTACACTCCTACAATGAGCAGTTCTTC. Translated: CASSLVLHSYNEQFF.

The chain couples TRBV11-3 to TRBJ1-3; D unclear. Per the germline V gene, CDR1 is SGHNT and CDR2 is YENEEA. The V gene lost 9 bases and the J gene lost 2 bases, with 11 bases spanning the gap. The CDR3 has 13 amino acids. CDR3 coding DNA: TGTGCCAGTATGGATCTGCCTGGAAACACCATATATTTT. Protein product: CASMDLPGNTIYF.

The rearrangement joins TRBV27 to TRBJ2-3, with a tentative D call TRBD2 (6 bases). This CDR3 contains 14 residues. Germline values: CDR1 MNHEY, CDR2 SMNVEV (reference sequence). Trimming pared 5 bases from V and 4 bases from J, leaving 13 bases between. The CDR3 coding sequence is TGTGCCAGCAGTGGGACGGTAGCGGCAGATACGCAGTATTTT. Encoded protein: CASSGTVAADTQYF.

The chain is built from TRBV18 and TRBJ1-1; D remains ambiguous. With 6 bases removed from V and 2 bases from J, the gap between germline ends came to 10 bases. CDR3 size: 13 residues. Germline V CDR1 and CDR2: KGHSH, LQKENI. DNA for the CDR3: TGTGCCAGCTCTGACGGGGTAAACACTGAAGCTTTCTTT. It yields the protein CASSDGVNTEAFF.

This clone was counted between two and nine times. The DNA for the CDR3 is TGTGCCAGCAGCCAGGCCTCCCAAGCTTTCTTT. Translating gives CASSQASQAFF. The chain combines TRBV14 with TRBJ1-1; D ambiguous. This CDR3 has 11 residues. V lost 3 bases and J 9 bases, leaving 8 bases between the germline ends. Germline V gene sequence: CDR1 SGHDN, CDR2 FVKESK.

The J gene is TRBJ1-5, the V gene TRBV27; 8 bases are a match to TRBD1. The CDR3 loop spans 16 amino acids. Germline V CDR1 and CDR2: MNHEY, SMNVEV (reference sequence). Unmatched junction bases numbered 9, after V lost 6 bases and J lost 2 bases. The CDR3 here is CASSPAPGGGNQPQHF. DNA for the CDR3: TGTGCCAGCAGCCCCGCGCCAGGGGGCGGCAATCAGCCCCAGCATTTT.

The chain carries TRBV7-2 and TRBJ2-1; D possibly corresponds to TRBD2 (6 bases). Germline V lookup: CDR1 SGHTA, CDR2 FQGNSA. The CDR3 extends over 15 amino acids. The germline V and J ends were trimmed by 5 bases and 3 bases, with 14 bases remaining between them. The CDR3 sequence is CASSVRESGYNEQFF. The CDR3 bases are TGTGCCAGCAGCGTACGGGAGAGTGGCTACAATGAGCAGTTCTTC.